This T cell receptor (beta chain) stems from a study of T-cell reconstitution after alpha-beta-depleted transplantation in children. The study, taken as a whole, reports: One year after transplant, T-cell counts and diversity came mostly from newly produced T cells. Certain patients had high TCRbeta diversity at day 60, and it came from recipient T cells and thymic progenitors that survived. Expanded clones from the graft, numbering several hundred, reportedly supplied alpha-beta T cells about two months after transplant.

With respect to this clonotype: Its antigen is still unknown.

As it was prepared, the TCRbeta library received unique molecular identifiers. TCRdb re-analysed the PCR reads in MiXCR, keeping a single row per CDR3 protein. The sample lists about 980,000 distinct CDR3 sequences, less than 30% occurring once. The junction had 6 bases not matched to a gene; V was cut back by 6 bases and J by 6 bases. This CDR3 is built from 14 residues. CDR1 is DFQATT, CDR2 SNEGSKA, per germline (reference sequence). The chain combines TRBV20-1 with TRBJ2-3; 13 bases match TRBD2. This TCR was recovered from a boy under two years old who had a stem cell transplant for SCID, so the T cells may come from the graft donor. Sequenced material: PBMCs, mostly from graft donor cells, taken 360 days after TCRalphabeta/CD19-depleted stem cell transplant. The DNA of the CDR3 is TGCAGTGCGACGACTAGCGGGGGGCCTGATACGCAGTATTTT. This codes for CSATTSGGPDTQYF.